The rows below give T cell receptor beta chains drawn from one sample of a study of shared clonotypes between healthy human individuals. Here immunoSEQ multiplex PCR was the method, and the copy in TCRdb shows in-frame clones only, minus some. Of approximately 740,000 clones listed, over 65% are singletons. The sample consisted of memory CD4+ T cells sorted from blood. The origin of the receptors is a woman in her thirties in good health. Each CDR3 is given with its conserved first and last residue. The D gene is left open where the match is weak.

V: TRBV10-2
length: 15
D: TRBD1
CDR3: CASSGYRGRRNEQYF

V: TRBV5-6
length: 14
D: TRBD1
CDR3: CASSLGTGEETQYF

V: TRBV4-1
length: 15
D: .
CDR3: CASSQSVGDPYEQYF

V: TRBV30
length: 12
D: TRBD1
CDR3: CAWTIQGAKPFF

V: TRBV13
length: 14
D: .
CDR3: CASSQPGQLYEQYF

V: TRBV4-2
length: 15
D: TRBD1
CDR3: CASSQKDGTAREAFF

V: TRBV5-8
length: 14
D: .
CDR3: CASTRHPGNNEQYF

V: TRBV7-8
length: 12
D: .
CDR3: CASVGGTGGYTF

V: TRBV10-1
length: 16
D: .
CDR3: CASSRGTPYSNQPQHF

V: TRBV27
length: 13
D: .
CDR3: CASSPKPNTEAFF

V: TRBV6-1
length: 15
D: .
CDR3: CASSDWASRPNEQFF

V: TRBV25-1
length: 12
D: .
CDR3: CASTAGSETQYF

V: TRBV11-2
length: 16
D: TRBD2
CDR3: CASSENAGGLWDTQYF

V: TRBV10-1
length: 15
D: .
CDR3: CASSEGGSGYNEQFF